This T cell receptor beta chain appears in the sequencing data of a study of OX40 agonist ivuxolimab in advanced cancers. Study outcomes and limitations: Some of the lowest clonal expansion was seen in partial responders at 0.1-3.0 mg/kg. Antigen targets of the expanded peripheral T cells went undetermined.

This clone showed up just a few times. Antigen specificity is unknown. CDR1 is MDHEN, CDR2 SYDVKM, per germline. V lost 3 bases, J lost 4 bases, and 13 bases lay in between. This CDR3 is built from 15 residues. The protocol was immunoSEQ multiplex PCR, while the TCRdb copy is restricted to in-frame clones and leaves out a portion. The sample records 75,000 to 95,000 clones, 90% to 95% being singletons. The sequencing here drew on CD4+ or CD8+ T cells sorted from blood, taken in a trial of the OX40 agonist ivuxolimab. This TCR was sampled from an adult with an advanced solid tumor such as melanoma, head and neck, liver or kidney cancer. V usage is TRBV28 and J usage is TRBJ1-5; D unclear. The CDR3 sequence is CASSFRTEWNQPQHF. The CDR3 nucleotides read TGTGCCAGCAGTTTCAGGACCGAATGGAATCAGCCCCAGCATTTT.